Below, one T cell receptor (beta chain) is given with its context. Its antigen is not identified. This may be a read error, as it is one base from a much larger clone. The data originate from a study of metastatic and nonmetastatic thyroid tumors. Study-level information: Peripheral blood and tumor or nodule samples from malignant and benign thyroid patients were compared. Findings of the study overall: According to reports, the diversity of TCR beta was significantly higher in malignant thyroid tumors than in benign nodules, and this held in both blood and tumor samples.

The CDR3 spans 16 residues. Germline CDR1 is DFQATT and CDR2 is SNEGSKA (reference sequence). Authors' methods: Clinicopathological groups supplied CDR3 differences that were used to build a distant-metastasis classifier for papillary thyroid cancer. TCRdb redid the clone calls on the PCR reads using MiXCR. TCRdb's processing, not the authors' own work, is the source of the V and J calls. The sample holds around 20,000 clones; approximately 24% are singletons and the top ten take about 8.1%. Ahead of thyroid surgery, no patient had received treatment of any kind. This chain uses TRBV20-1 with TRBJ2-1; the match to TRBD2 covers 9 bases. The receptor was derived from a female donor with papillary thyroid cancer or a benign thyroid nodule (not recorded which). Some clones in this sample may be carry-over from other donors' samples. The sample consisted of adjacent normal tissue. The CDR3 reads CSVRDYLAGLDNEQFF. CDR3 coding DNA: TGCAGTGTTAGAGATTACCTAGCGGGACTGGACAATGAGCAGTTCTTC.